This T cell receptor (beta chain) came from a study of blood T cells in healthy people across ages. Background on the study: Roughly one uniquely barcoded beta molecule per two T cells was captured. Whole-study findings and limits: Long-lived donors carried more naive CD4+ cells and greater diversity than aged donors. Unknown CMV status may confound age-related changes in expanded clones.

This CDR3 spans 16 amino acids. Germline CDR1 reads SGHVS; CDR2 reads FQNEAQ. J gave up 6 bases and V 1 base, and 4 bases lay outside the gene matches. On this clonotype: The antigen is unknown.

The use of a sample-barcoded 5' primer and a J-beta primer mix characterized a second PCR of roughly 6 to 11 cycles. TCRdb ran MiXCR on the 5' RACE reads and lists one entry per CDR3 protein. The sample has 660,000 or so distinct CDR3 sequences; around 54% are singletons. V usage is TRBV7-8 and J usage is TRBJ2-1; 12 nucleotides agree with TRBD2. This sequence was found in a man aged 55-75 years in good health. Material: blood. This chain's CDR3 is CASSLELAGGFNEQFF. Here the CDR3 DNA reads TGTGCCAGCAGCTTAGAACTAGCGGGGGGTTTCAATGAGCAGTTCTTC.